Shown below are 27 T cell receptor beta chains from a single sample sequenced in a study of blood T cell repertoires in COVID-19 (dated by TCRdb to the early 2020s). The library was generated by the immunoSEQ multiplex PCR assay. TCRdb's version of the immuneACCESS table is confined to in-frame rearrangements and falls short of the full clone set. An unresolved V gene accounts for under half of the shortfall where checked; the remainder is of unknown origin. A total of tens of thousands of clones appear in this sample, under 90% of them only once. The ten top clones hold around 2.5% of the sample. Sequencing was carried out using peripheral blood. Receptor source: a man aged 50 or older with acute or convalescent COVID-19.

The genes are TRBV30 and TRBJ2-7; the match to TRBD1 covers 9 bases. This CDR3 has 13 residues. Germline assignment: CDR1 GTSNPN and CDR2 SVGIG (reference sequence). V shed 8 bases and J 4 bases; nucleotides not matched to a gene: 9. Written as DNA, the CDR3 is TGTGCCCAGGCGGGACAGGGACAGTACGAGCAGTACTTC. It specifies CAQAGQGQYEQYF.

The chain recombines TRBV25-1 with TRBJ1-2; 7 bases match TRBD1. V dropped 10 bases and J dropped 7; count of bases not matched to a gene: 9. The length of the CDR3 is 12 residues. Germline CDR1 is MGHDK and CDR2 is SYGVNS. The CDR3 DNA reads TGTGCCACCGCGGGGAAGGGGGCTGGCTACACCTTC. This sequence encodes CATAGKGAGYTF.

The chain has TRBV18 and TRBJ1-2, with 9 nucleotides matching TRBD1. With 5 bases clipped from V and 2 bases from J, the junction kept 18 bases outside the gene matches. CDR1 and CDR2 from the germline V gene are KGHSH and LQKENI. The length of the CDR3 is 19 residues. The CDR3 protein is CASSSNDRGVRGANYGYTF. As DNA, the CDR3 is TGTGCCAGCTCATCAAACGACAGGGGGGTTAGAGGGGCGAACTATGGCTACACCTTC.

V is TRBV5-4 and J is TRBJ2-7, with 10 bases matching TRBD1. The CDR3 consists of 15 residues. CDR1 SGHNT and CDR2 YYREEE come from the germline V gene (reference sequence). V lost 4 bases and J lost 6; bases outside the gene matches: 10. In DNA, the CDR3 is TGTGCCAGCAGCGATGCCGGGACAGGGGCCGTCGAGCAGTACTTC. Translating gives CASSDAGTGAVEQYF.

V gene TRBV12-3 or TRBV12-4 combines with J gene TRBJ1-1; D call uncertain. The CDR3 is made up of 13 amino acids. V was trimmed by 4 bases and J by 1 base, leaving 7 bases between them. CDR3 in amino acids: CASSSGGNTEAFF. CDR3 sequence (DNA): TGTGCCAGCAGTTCGGGAGGGAACACTGAAGCTTTCTTT.

J is TRBJ2-1 and V is TRBV3-1 (or the pseudogene TRBV3-2); D perhaps matches TRBD2 (6 bases). Trimming cost V 3 bases and J 9 bases, with 21 bases left between them. The CDR3 contains 16 residues. Germline CDR1 LGHDT, CDR2 YNNKEL (reference sequence). This CDR3 is CASSHPLGGGYGEQFF. The CDR3 bases are TGTGCCAGCAGCCACCCCTTGGGGGGAGGATACGGTGAGCAGTTCTTC.

This clone was counted once. This rearrangement joins TRBV27 to TRBJ1-5, with a tentative D call TRBD1 (5 bases). The germline V gene has CDR1 MNHEY and CDR2 SMNVEV (reference sequence). Trimming removed 3 bases at V and 4 bases at J, with 10 bases between. The CDR3 runs to 14 residues. This chain's CDR3 is CASSFWGENQPQHF. The CDR3 region has the DNA TGTGCCAGCAGTTTTTGGGGGGAGAATCAGCCCCAGCATTTT.

The chain has TRBV5-6 and TRBJ2-7; a weak D match, TRBD2 (6 bases). The germline V gene encodes CDR1 SGHDT and CDR2 YYEEEE. The CDR3 consists of 16 residues. Trimming took 0 bases from V and 2 from J, leaving 15 bases between them. In DNA form, the CDR3 reads TGTGCCAGCAGCTTGGATGGGCGGAGGGCCCCCTACGAGCAGTACTTC. This gives the protein CASSLDGRRAPYEQYF.

This chain links TRBV30 with TRBJ1-5, with D possibly being TRBD1 (6 bases). The CDR3 contains 15 residues. Germline CDR1 and CDR2: GTSNPN and SVGIG (reference sequence). The V end lost 3 bases, the J end lost 0 bases, and 12 bases lay between the germline ends. DNA for the CDR3: TGTGCCTGGAGCCAGGGGTTCAATAGCAATCAGCCCCAGCATTTT. Protein product: CAWSQGFNSNQPQHF.

The chain combines TRBV5-8 with TRBJ2-7; D call uncertain. There are 13 residues in the CDR3. V was cut by 0 bases and J by 4 bases, with 8 bases left in between. The germline V gene encodes CDR1 SGHTS and CDR2 YDEGEE. CDR3 loop: CASSLVGRYEQYF. In DNA, the CDR3 is TGTGCCAGCAGCTTGGTCGGTCGGTACGAGCAGTACTTC.

The chain recombines TRBV29-1 with TRBJ2-5, with D possibly matching TRBD2 (6 bases). Trimming stripped 7 bases from V and 4 bases from J, with 16 bases between. The germline gives CDR1 SQVTM, CDR2 ANQGSEA. CDR3 size: 13 residues. CDR3 DNA: TGCAGCGCCGGAGGGCAGGGAGGAGAGACCCAGTACTTC. Translation gives CSAGGQGGETQYF.

CDR3 protein: CASRLAVGGREMNTEAFF. CDR3 coding DNA: TGTGCAAGTCGCTTAGCGGTAGGGGGACGAGAGATGAACACTGAAGCTTTCTTT. The rearrangement links TRBV12-2 to TRBJ1-1; the listed D gene, TRBD1, was not tested against the DNA. TRBV12-2 is shown as a pseudogene. The length of the CDR3 is 18 residues.

The CDR3 loop reads CASSSQGANEQFF. CDR3 DNA: TGTGCCAGCTCCTCACAGGGAGCGAATGAGCAGTTCTTC. The chain couples TRBV18 to TRBJ2-1; tentatively, D is TRBD1 (6 bases). CDR1 is KGHSH and CDR2 is LQKENI in the germline V gene. This CDR3 has 13 residues. V was pared by 6 bases and J by 7 bases, with 13 bases between. Supplemented by reference TRBV18 and TRBJ2-1, the full variable domain reads NAGVMQNPRHLVRRRGQEARLRCSPMKGHSHVYWYRQLPEEGLKFMVYLQKENIIDESGMPKERFSAEFPKEGPSILRIQQVVRGDSAAYFCASSSQGANEQFFGPGTRLTVL.

The rearrangement uses TRBV30 and TRBJ1-1; D not resolved. Germline V gene data show CDR1 as GTSNPN and CDR2 as SVGIG (reference sequence). The CDR3 has 12 amino acids. The ends were cut back, 6 bases at V and 3 bases at J, with 11 bases in the middle. The CDR3 DNA reads TGTGCCTGTGGTGGGGAGGACACTGAAGCTTTCTTT. This codes for CACGGEDTEAFF.

This rearrangement joins TRBV19 to TRBJ1-6, with D unclear. In germline, CDR1 is LNHDA, CDR2 SQIVND (reference sequence). The CDR3 runs 14 residues. Trimming cost V 3 bases and J 5 bases, with 8 bases left between them. The CDR3 DNA is TGTGCCAGTAGTATTGACGGGGATAATTCACCCCTCCACTTT. It is translated as CASSIDGDNSPLHF.

The rearrangement uses TRBV5-6 and TRBJ2-1; the match to TRBD2 covers 14 bases. Germline V gene sequence: CDR1 SGHDT, CDR2 YYEEEE. The CDR3 covers 16 residues. V trimming: 4 bases; J trimming: 9 bases; junction bases outside the gene matches: 9. As DNA, the CDR3 is TGTGCCAGCAGCACCGCGGGACTAGCGGGAGTTACTGAGCAGTTCTTC. As protein: CASSTAGLAGVTEQFF. Full variable domain (outside the CDR3, taken from reference TRBV5-6 and TRBJ2-1): DAGVTQSPTHLIKTRGQQVTLRCSPKSGHDTVSWYQQALGQGPQFIFQYYEEEERQRGNFPDRFSGHQFPNYSSELNVNALLLGDSALYLCASSTAGLAGVTEQFFGPGTRLTVL.

The gene calls are TRBV5-1 and TRBJ2-1, with 9 bases that match TRBD2. The CDR3 covers 15 residues. Per germline, CDR1 SGHRS and CDR2 YFSETQ. V shed 0 bases, J shed 8 bases, and the junction held 6 bases outside the gene matches. The CDR3 region is CASSLGGLALDEQFF. The CDR3 DNA reads as TGCGCCAGCAGCTTGGGGGGACTAGCCCTCGATGAGCAGTTCTTC.

This chain links TRBV15 with TRBJ2-5; perhaps TRBD2 as D (5 bases). V dropped 3 bases and J dropped 4 bases, with 9 bases sitting between them. The germline CDR1 and CDR2 sequences are LNHNV and YYDKDF (reference sequence). This CDR3 is built from 13 residues. The CDR3 is CATSRDLGETQYF. CDR3 nucleotide sequence: TGTGCCACCAGCAGGGACTTAGGAGAGACCCAGTACTTC.

V is TRBV6-5 and J is TRBJ1-4; 7 nucleotides align to TRBD1. The CDR3 contains 14 residues. Losses at the gene ends were 7 bases for V and 10 bases for J; bases not matched to a gene: 12. The germline gives CDR1 MNHEY, CDR2 SVGAGI. The CDR3 spells CASTQTGAMGKLFF. The CDR3 DNA sequence: TGTGCCAGCACCCAAACAGGGGCTATGGGAAAACTGTTTTTT.

The rearrangement uses TRBV5-1 and TRBJ2-7, with 10 bases lining up with TRBD2. This CDR3 is 14 amino acids long. Germline trimming cut 3 bases from V and 5 bases from J; bases unmatched to any gene: 5. Germline-derived CDR1 and CDR2 are SGHRS and YFSETQ. The CDR3 spells CASSYSGREDEQYF. The CDR3, as DNA: TGCGCCAGCAGCTACAGCGGGAGGGAAGACGAGCAGTACTTC. Full variable domain (missing parts from reference TRBV5-1 and TRBJ2-7): KAGVTQTPRYLIKTRGQQVTLSCSPISGHRSVSWYQQTPGQGLQFLFEYFSETQRNKGNFPGRFSGRQFSNSRSEMNVSTLELGDSALYLCASSYSGREDEQYFGPGTRLTVT.

The J gene is TRBJ2-3, the V gene TRBV7-8, with 10 bases fitting TRBD2. Germline V lookup: CDR1 SGHVS, CDR2 FQNEAQ. The CDR3 is 16 amino acids. The junction had 9 bases not matched to a gene; V was cut back by 5 bases and J by 4 bases. CDR3 coding DNA: TGTGCCAGCAGCCACATACTAGCGGGGTATTCAGATACGCAGTATTTT. It is translated as CASSHILAGYSDTQYF.

J is TRBJ2-2 and V is TRBV7-7, with 11 bases fitting TRBD2. Trimming took 5 bases from V and 0 from J; bases not matched to a gene: 2. CDR3 length: 16 residues. Looked up from germline, CDR1 is SSHAT and CDR2 is FNYEAQ (reference sequence). CDR3 DNA sequence: TGTGCCAGCAGCCCGGGACTAGCGGCGAACACCGGGGAGCTGTTTTTT. Translation gives CASSPGLAANTGELFF.

V gene TRBV6-4 combines with J gene TRBJ2-3; possible D gene TRBD1, 6 bases. The germline gives CDR1 MRHNA, CDR2 SNTAGT. The length of the CDR3 is 15 residues. The ends were cut back, 0 bases at V and 3 bases at J, with 10 bases in the middle. The CDR3 sequence is CASSDSGAGTDTQYF. The CDR3 DNA follows: TGTGCCAGCAGTGACTCGGGGGCCGGGACAGATACGCAGTATTTT.

V gene TRBV25-1 combines with J gene TRBJ2-3, with D tentatively TRBD1 (6 bases). The CDR3 spans 15 residues. V was trimmed by 4 bases and J by 3 bases, leaving 14 bases between them. CDR1 and CDR2 (germline): MGHDK, SYGVNS. The CDR3 nucleotides read TGTGCCAGCAGTGGGGTTAGGGGGTTTACAGATACGCAGTATTTT. It is translated as CASSGVRGFTDTQYF.

The rearrangement links TRBV18 to TRBJ1-2; D is unresolved. Germline CDR1 and CDR2: KGHSH and LQKENI. The CDR3 length is 15 residues. The V gene lost 6 bases and the J gene lost 3 bases, with 17 bases spanning the gap. The CDR3 sequence: CASSPSSGTYYGYTF. In DNA, the CDR3 is TGTGCCAGCTCCCCATCAAGCGGCACATACTATGGCTACACCTTC. Together with reference TRBV18 and TRBJ1-2, the CDR3 gives the full variable domain: NAGVMQNPRHLVRRRGQEARLRCSPMKGHSHVYWYRQLPEEGLKFMVYLQKENIIDESGMPKERFSAEFPKEGPSILRIQQVVRGDSAAYFCASSPSSGTYYGYTFGSGTRLTVV.

The chain employs TRBV2 and TRBJ2-2; 14 nucleotides align to TRBD2. This CDR3 has 17 amino acids. CDR1 SNHLY and CDR2 FYNNEI come from the germline V gene. With V trimmed by 6 bases and J by 4 bases, 7 bases remained unmatched. This chain's CDR3 is CASRGGLAGGATGELFF. In nucleotides, the CDR3 is TGTGCCAGCAGGGGCGGACTAGCGGGAGGTGCCACCGGGGAGCTGTTTTTT.

The sample holds one count of this clone. This CDR3 reads CATSRDLLTGNTEAFF. DNA of the CDR3: TGTGCCACCAGCAGAGATCTGCTGACAGGGAACACTGAAGCTTTCTTT. The chain recombines TRBV15 with TRBJ1-1; weak D call: TRBD1 (6 bases). The CDR3 is made up of 16 amino acids. Trimming removed 0 bases from V and 1 base from J, with 12 bases in between. CDR1 is LNHNV and CDR2 is YYDKDF in the germline V gene (reference sequence). The complete variable domain, with remaining parts taken from reference TRBV15 and TRBJ1-1, reads DAMVIQNPRYQVTQFGKPVTLSCSQTLNHNVMYWYQQKSSQAPKLLFHYYDKDFNNEADTPDNFQSRRPNTSFCFLDIRSPGLGDTAMYLCATSRDLLTGNTEAFFGQGTRLTVV.